A selection of T cell receptor beta chains follows, all from one sample in a study of cytomegalovirus exposure and HLA in healthy donors. Clones were read by immunoSEQ multiplex PCR, and TCRdb kept only the in-frame ones, dropping some. Of around 150,000 clones listed, roughly 89% were seen once; the top ten hold 4% to 5%. What was sequenced was PBMCs. All receptors come from a man aged 18 to 30 in good health and CMV-seropositive. CDR3s include the opening cysteine and the closing phenylalanine or tryptophan. Each record gives: V gene, clone size, D gene, J gene, CDR3 protein, CDR3 DNA. A D gene is named only where the DNA matches it firmly. Clone size is not always given. Where it is, it says once, few, many or a class for expanded clones.

v_call: TRBV1
clone_size: .
d_call: .
j_call: TRBJ2-7
cdr3_aa: CTSSQDSERGSYEQYF
cdr3_nt: TGCACCAGCAGCCAAGATTCCGAGCGGGGTTCCTACGAGCAGTACTTC

v_call: TRBV6-1
clone_size: .
d_call: TRBD1
j_call: TRBJ1-1
cdr3_aa: CASRGQGKNTEAFF
cdr3_nt: TGTGCCAGCAGGGGACAGGGTAAGAACACTGAAGCTTTCTTT

v_call: TRBV6-1
clone_size: .
d_call: TRBD2
j_call: TRBJ2-7
cdr3_aa: CASSGGTRPYEQYF
cdr3_nt: TGTGCCAGCAGTGGAGGGACTAGACCCTACGAGCAGTACTTC

v_call: TRBV27
clone_size: .
d_call: TRBD2
j_call: TRBJ2-7
cdr3_aa: CASSSGLAGVYEQYF
cdr3_nt: TGTGCCAGCAGTTCTGGACTAGCGGGGGTCTACGAGCAGTACTTC

v_call: TRBV4-1
clone_size: once
d_call: .
j_call: TRBJ2-7
cdr3_aa: CASSQDPALADYEQYF
cdr3_nt: TGCGCCAGCAGCCAAGACCCAGCACTAGCAGACTACGAGCAGTACTTC

v_call: TRBV6-5
clone_size: .
d_call: .
j_call: TRBJ1-5
cdr3_aa: CASGSLYQPQHF
cdr3_nt: TGTGCCAGCGGGAGCTTATATCAGCCCCAGCATTTT

v_call: TRBV10-3
clone_size: .
d_call: .
j_call: TRBJ2-1
cdr3_aa: CAISESTGRRFGEQFF
cdr3_nt: TGTGCCATCAGTGAGTCTACCGGGAGAAGATTCGGTGAGCAGTTCTTC

v_call: TRBV7-3
clone_size: .
d_call: TRBD2
j_call: TRBJ2-1
cdr3_aa: CASSLGGTTSGANEQFF
cdr3_nt: TGTGCCAGCAGCTTAGGGGGTACGACTAGCGGGGCAAATGAGCAGTTCTTC

v_call: TRBV7-3
clone_size: .
d_call: TRBD2
j_call: TRBJ2-1
cdr3_aa: CASSSPGLAGVREDNEQFF
cdr3_nt: TGTGCCAGCAGCTCACCGGGACTAGCGGGGGTCCGAGAGGACAATGAGCAGTTCTTC

v_call: TRBV5-1
clone_size: .
d_call: .
j_call: TRBJ2-1
cdr3_aa: CASSLMLTGFYNEQFF
cdr3_nt: TGCGCCAGCAGCCTGATGTTGACAGGCTTCTACAATGAGCAGTTCTTC

v_call: TRBV29-1
clone_size: .
d_call: .
j_call: TRBJ2-7
cdr3_aa: CSVEVLDAEGAEQYF
cdr3_nt: TGCAGCGTTGAAGTACTGGATGCGGAGGGGGCCGAGCAGTACTTC

v_call: TRBV5-4
clone_size: .
d_call: .
j_call: TRBJ1-2
cdr3_aa: CASSPNNRADNYGYTF
cdr3_nt: TGTGCCAGCAGCCCTAACAACAGGGCCGACAACTATGGCTACACCTTC

v_call: TRBV29-1
clone_size: .
d_call: TRBD1
j_call: TRBJ2-7
cdr3_aa: CSVEGTAYEQYF
cdr3_nt: TGCAGCGTTGAGGGGACAGCTTACGAGCAGTACTTC

v_call: TRBV28
clone_size: .
d_call: TRBD2
j_call: TRBJ2-1
cdr3_aa: CASSLPWAGADNEQFF
cdr3_nt: TGTGCCAGCAGTTTACCATGGGCGGGAGCTGACAATGAGCAGTTCTTC

v_call: TRBV28
clone_size: .
d_call: .
j_call: TRBJ1-4
cdr3_aa: CASRTNSATNEKLFF
cdr3_nt: TGTGCCAGCAGGACCAACAGTGCAACTAATGAAAAACTGTTTTTT

v_call: TRBV5-1
clone_size: .
d_call: TRBD2
j_call: TRBJ2-7
cdr3_aa: CASSLLAGQTYEQYF
cdr3_nt: TGCGCCAGCAGCCTACTAGCGGGACAAACCTACGAGCAGTACTTC

v_call: TRBV4-2
clone_size: few
d_call: TRBD1
j_call: TRBJ2-2
cdr3_aa: CASSQGDRLNTGELFF
cdr3_nt: TGTGCCAGCAGCCAAGGGGACAGGTTGAACACCGGGGAGCTGTTTTTT

v_call: TRBV7-2
clone_size: .
d_call: TRBD2
j_call: TRBJ2-7
cdr3_aa: CASSLLAGAFYEQYF
cdr3_nt: TGTGCCAGCAGCTTGTTAGCGGGAGCCTTCTACGAGCAGTACTTC

v_call: TRBV5-5
clone_size: .
d_call: TRBD1
j_call: TRBJ2-1
cdr3_aa: CASHSRLFPGQDDGNEQFF
cdr3_nt: TGTGCCAGCCACTCTCGTTTATTTCCGGGACAGGACGACGGGAATGAGCAGTTCTTC

v_call: TRBV4-2
clone_size: few
d_call: .
j_call: TRBJ2-2
cdr3_aa: CASSQSRENTGELFF
cdr3_nt: TGTGCCAGCAGCCAGTCACGGGAGAACACCGGGGAGCTGTTTTTT

v_call: TRBV15
clone_size: .
d_call: .
j_call: TRBJ2-1
cdr3_aa: CATSREAGTYNEQFF
cdr3_nt: TGTGCCACCAGCAGAGAGGCGGGCACCTACAATGAGCAGTTCTTC

v_call: TRBV19
clone_size: .
d_call: .
j_call: TRBJ2-5
cdr3_aa: CASSMTGTRETQYF
cdr3_nt: TGTGCCAGTAGTATGACAGGGACTAGGGAGACCCAGTACTTC

v_call: TRBV5-4
clone_size: .
d_call: TRBD1
j_call: TRBJ2-7
cdr3_aa: CASSPDRDGEQYF
cdr3_nt: TGTGCCAGCAGCCCAGACAGGGACGGCGAGCAGTACTTC

v_call: TRBV27
clone_size: .
d_call: TRBD1
j_call: TRBJ1-1
cdr3_aa: CASSFTGGRTEAFF
cdr3_nt: TGTGCCAGCAGTTTTACAGGGGGTAGGACTGAAGCTTTCTTT

v_call: TRBV6-4
clone_size: once
d_call: TRBD2
j_call: TRBJ2-1
cdr3_aa: CASRGSGTWFF
cdr3_nt: TGTGCCAGCAGGGGTAGCGGGACCTGGTTCTTC

v_call: TRBV28
clone_size: .
d_call: .
j_call: TRBJ1-5
cdr3_aa: CASSQEQPQHF
cdr3_nt: TGTGCCAGCAGTCAGGAACAGCCCCAGCATTTT

v_call: TRBV5-4
clone_size: .
d_call: TRBD2
j_call: TRBJ2-5
cdr3_aa: CASSLTSGKETQYF
cdr3_nt: TGTGCCAGCAGCTTGACTAGCGGGAAAGAGACCCAGTACTTC

v_call: TRBV30
clone_size: .
d_call: TRBD1
j_call: TRBJ2-5
cdr3_aa: CAWARDRQETQYF
cdr3_nt: TGTGCCTGGGCCCGGGACAGACAAGAGACCCAGTACTTC

v_call: TRBV5-1
clone_size: .
d_call: .
j_call: TRBJ1-4
cdr3_aa: CASSLDSTHEKLFF
cdr3_nt: TGCGCCAGCAGCTTGGACAGTACACATGAAAAACTGTTTTTT

v_call: TRBV4-1
clone_size: .
d_call: TRBD1
j_call: TRBJ2-4
cdr3_aa: CASSQERGTGIKLAKNIQYF
cdr3_nt: TGCGCCAGCAGCCAAGAAAGGGGGACAGGGATTAAGTTAGCCAAAAACATTCAGTACTTC

v_call: TRBV7-8
clone_size: .
d_call: TRBD2
j_call: TRBJ2-7
cdr3_aa: CASSSRLAGGVHEQYF
cdr3_nt: TGTGCCAGCAGCTCGCGACTAGCGGGAGGGGTCCACGAGCAGTACTTC

v_call: TRBV18
clone_size: .
d_call: TRBD1
j_call: TRBJ1-2
cdr3_aa: CASSPTYALTGGNYGYTF
cdr3_nt: TGTGCCAGCTCACCAACCTACGCGCTCACAGGGGGTAACTATGGCTACACCTTC